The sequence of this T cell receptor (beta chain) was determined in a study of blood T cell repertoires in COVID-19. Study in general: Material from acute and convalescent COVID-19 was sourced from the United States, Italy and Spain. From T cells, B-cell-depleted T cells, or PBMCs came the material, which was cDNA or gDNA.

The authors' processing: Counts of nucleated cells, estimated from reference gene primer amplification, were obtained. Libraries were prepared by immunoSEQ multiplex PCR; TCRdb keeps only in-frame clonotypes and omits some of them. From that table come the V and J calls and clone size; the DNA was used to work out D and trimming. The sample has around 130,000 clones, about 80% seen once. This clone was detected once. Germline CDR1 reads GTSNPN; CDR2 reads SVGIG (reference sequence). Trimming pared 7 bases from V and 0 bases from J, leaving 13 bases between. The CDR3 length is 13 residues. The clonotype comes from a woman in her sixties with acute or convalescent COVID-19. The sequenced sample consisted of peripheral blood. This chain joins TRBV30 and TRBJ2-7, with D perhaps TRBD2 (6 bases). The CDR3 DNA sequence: TGTGCCTCAGCCAAGGGAGGCTCCTACGAGCAGTACTTC. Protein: CASAKGGSYEQYF.